This T cell receptor beta chain is drawn from a study of blood T cell repertoires in COVID-19. Study as a whole: Sample material is recorded as cDNA or gDNA derived from T cells, B-cell-depleted T cells, or PBMCs.

The CDR3 length is 16 residues. Trimming removed 0 bases from V and 10 bases from J; junction bases left unmatched: 9. From germline, CDR1 is SGHRS and CDR2 YFSETQ. Method: immunoSEQ multiplex PCR; TCRdb's copy keeps in-frame clones and lacks some. The sample consists of about 180,000 clones, roughly 85% of them appearing once. This TCR was recovered from a man between 40 and 49 years old who had recovered from COVID-19. This rearrangement joins TRBV5-1 to TRBJ1-6; 8 bases are shared with TRBD1. Sequenced material: PBMCs or T cells enriched from blood (not recorded which). The CDR3 region is CASSLDLGQGRSPLHF. The CDR3, as DNA: TGCGCCAGCAGCTTGGATTTAGGACAGGGTAGATCACCCCTCCACTTT.